Following are 13 T cell receptor beta chains from one sample sequenced in a study of metastatic and nonmetastatic thyroid tumors (dated by TCRdb to about 2020). No patient had received any treatment before thyroid surgery. The library was obtained by PCR. Sequenced using an Illumina HiSeq 4000. TCRdb applied fastp at Q25 and MiXCR to the public reads, then kept only in-frame beta chains. The sample data list approximately 20,000 clones, and 25% to 30% of these were observed just once. The ten largest clones take up roughly 3.3% of the sample. Sequencing used blood. The receptors here all came from a male donor with papillary thyroid cancer or a benign thyroid nodule (not recorded which). Some clones in this sample may be carry-over from other donors' samples.

This clone was recorded at least ten times. The gene calls are TRBV18 and TRBJ2-1; TRBD1 or TRBD2 may be the D gene (6 bases each). Germline lookup yields CDR1 KGHSH and CDR2 LQKENI. This CDR3 comprises 20 residues. Trimming took 2 bases from V and 3 from J, leaving 26 bases between them. The CDR3 sequence: CASSPSPGSRGRGFYNEQFF. CDR3 nucleotides: TGTGCCAGCTCACCATCGCCCGGGAGTCGGGGGCGTGGATTCTACAATGAGCAGTTCTTC.

The rearrangement links TRBV11-1 to TRBJ2-3, with TRBD2 matching over 10 bases. J gave up 5 bases and V 3 bases, and 11 bases lay outside the gene matches. Germline loops: CDR1 SGHAT, CDR2 FQDESV (reference sequence). The CDR3 covers 17 residues. CDR3 loop: CASSFGRGTSAGDTQYF. The CDR3 nucleotides read TGTGCCAGCAGCTTCGGTCGGGGGACTAGCGCAGGAGATACGCAGTATTTT.

The CDR3 loop reads CASSLVPWDEQYF. The CDR3 DNA reads TGTGCCAGCAGCTTAGTTCCTTGGGACGAGCAGTACTTC. The V and J genes are TRBV7-9 and TRBJ2-7; no clear D. This CDR3 has 13 amino acids. Germline-derived CDR1 and CDR2 are SEHNR and FQNEAQ (reference sequence). The V and J ends lost 1 base and 5 bases respectively, with 9 bases between them. Using reference TRBV7-9 and TRBJ2-7 for the parts outside the CDR3, the full variable domain is DTGVSQNPRHKITKRGQNVTFRCDPISEHNRLYWYRQTLGQGPEFLTYFQNEAQLEKSRLLSDRFSAERPKGSFSTLEIQRTEQGDSAMYLCASSLVPWDEQYFGPGTRLTVT.

This chain joins TRBV6-1 and TRBJ1-1; no firm D call. Germline V gives CDR1 MNHNS, CDR2 SASEGT. V lost 3 bases, J lost 12 bases, and 11 bases lay in between. The CDR3 has 11 amino acids. CDR3 DNA sequence: TGTGCCAGCAGTGAGGGGTACGGATCTTTCTTT. It is translated as CASSEGYGSFF.

This clone showed up just a few times. The rearrangement uses TRBV12-3 or TRBV12-4 and TRBJ2-1, with 9 bases aligning to TRBD1. V was pared by 6 bases and J by 9 bases, with 15 bases of the junction left unmatched. The CDR3 has 16 residues. The CDR3: CASSRSGQGLISEQFF. For the CDR3, the DNA is TGTGCCAGCAGCAGAAGCGGACAGGGGCTAATAAGTGAGCAGTTCTTC.

This clone was observed a handful of times. The chain links TRBV28 to TRBJ2-3; 9 bases align to TRBD1. CDR3 length equals 17 residues. J was trimmed by 3 bases and V by 4 bases; bases with no gene match: 11. The V gene's germline CDR1 is MDHEN and CDR2 SYDVKM. The CDR3 region is CASSSPRTGEGTDTQYF. The CDR3 DNA sequence: TGTGCCAGCAGTTCTCCACGGACAGGGGAGGGGACAGATACGCAGTATTTT.

This clone occurred a few times. At one end the junction does not follow the germline gene, possibly because of a read error. The chain combines TRBV2 with TRBJ2-3; no clear D gene. This CDR3 has 13 residues. The germline gives CDR1 SNHLY, CDR2 FYNNEI. Here the CDR3 DNA reads TGTGCCAGCAGTGAACTGGAGAAAGATAAGCAGTATTTT. The encoded protein is CASSELEKDKQYF. Full variable domain (outside the CDR3, taken from reference TRBV2 and TRBJ2-3): EPEVTQTPSHQVTQMGQEVILRCVPISNHLYFYWYRQILGQKVEFLVSFYNNEISEKSEIFDDQFSVERPDGSNFTLKIRSTKLEDSAMYFCASSELEKDKQYFGPGTRLTVL.

This clone is large by share. This chain connects TRBV28 to TRBJ2-7; 7 nucleotides align to TRBD2. The CDR3 has 17 amino acids. Per germline, CDR1 MDHEN and CDR2 SYDVKM. Unmatched junction bases numbered 16, after V lost 6 bases and J lost 2 bases. CDR3 in amino acids: CASSHWARGDLTYEQYF. The CDR3 nucleotides read TGTGCCAGCAGCCATTGGGCCCGGGGGGACCTAACCTACGAGCAGTACTTC.

Regarding this clone: Other DNA sequences within the sample encode an identical CDR3. V usage is TRBV6-1 and J usage is TRBJ1-2; D is unresolved. Germline V gives CDR1 MNHNS, CDR2 SASEGT. V gave up 5 bases and J gave up 0 bases, with 7 bases separating them. The CDR3 loop spans 13 amino acids. The DNA of the CDR3 is TGTGCCAGCAGTCCCGGCCCTAACTATGGCTACACCTTC. It codes for CASSPGPNYGYTF.

The chain uses TRBV12-3 or TRBV12-4 and TRBJ1-1, with TRBD1 matching over 10 bases. The junction had 4 bases not matched to a gene; V was cut back by 2 bases and J by 7 bases. The CDR3 is made up of 14 amino acids. In nucleotides, the CDR3 is TGTGCCAGCAGTTTAATGGGACAGGGGTTTGAAGCTTTCTTT. Amino acid sequence: CASSLMGQGFEAFF.

This CDR3 reads CASSPGTSGGSYEQYF. The DNA of the CDR3 is TGTGCCAGCAGCCCCGGAACTAGCGGGGGCTCCTACGAGCAGTACTTC. V usage is TRBV11-3 and J usage is TRBJ2-7, with 11 nucleotides matching TRBD2. Germline lookup yields CDR1 SGHNT and CDR2 YENEEA. The CDR3 length is 16 residues. The trim removed 5 bases at V and 0 bases at J, leaving 6 bases unmatched. Based on the CDR3 plus reference TRBV11-3 and TRBJ2-7, the full variable domain is EAGVVQSPRYKIIEKKQPVAFWCNPISGHNTLYWYLQNLGQGPELLIRYENEEAVDDSQLPKDRFSAERLKGVDSTLKIQPAELGDSAVYLCASSPGTSGGSYEQYFGPGTRLTVT.

By frequency in the sample, this clone is medium-sized (0.01 to 0.1%). The gene calls are TRBV11-2 and TRBJ1-3, with TRBD1 as a possible D gene (6 bases). This CDR3 has 14 residues. Trimming took 5 bases from V and 4 from J, leaving 12 bases between them. Germline CDR1 is SGHAT and CDR2 is FQNNGV. The CDR3 spells CASSTQGTGNTIYF. As DNA, the CDR3 is TGTGCCAGCAGCACACAGGGAACCGGAAACACCATATATTTT.

The rearrangement uses TRBV18 and TRBJ2-1, with D possibly TRBD2 on 5 matching bases. Trimming took off 5 bases at V and 5 bases at J, with 13 bases between the two ends. In germline, CDR1 is KGHSH, CDR2 LQKENI. The CDR3 consists of 14 residues. The CDR3 here is CASSSLPGNNEQFF. In DNA, the CDR3 is TGTGCCAGCTCATCGCTTCCGGGAAACAATGAGCAGTTCTTC.